The present entry profiles one T cell receptor (beta chain) with its context. Its target is not known. Terminally differentiated effector memory CD45RA+ cells were excluded from the naive CD8 cells, which were CD45RO-negative and positively selected for CCR7. Among the donors, all were Caucasian adults who lived in Nashville, Tennessee. This sample is part of a study of shared clonotypes between healthy human individuals. General study results and limits: Generally, estimated richness proved larger in naive subsets than it did in memory subsets. Clonotypes shared by all four sorted-subset donors had higher generation probabilities than non-shared clonotypes.

The CDR3 totals 18 residues. Germline V gene lookup returns CDR1 GTSNPN and CDR2 SVGIG (reference sequence). The ends were cut back, 4 bases at V and 0 bases at J, with 24 bases in the middle. Here immunoSEQ multiplex PCR was the method, and the copy in TCRdb shows in-frame clones only, minus some. The sample records about 2 million clones, approximately 94% being singletons. This receptor was identified in a man between 18 and 29 years old in good health. The specimen was naive CD8+ T cells sorted from blood. The V and J genes are TRBV30 and TRBJ1-2, with D tentatively TRBD1 (5 bases). Written as DNA, the CDR3 is TGTGCCTGGACCCAACCCGGGGCGACTCAAAGAGCTAACTATGGCTACACCTTC. Translating gives CAWTQPGATQRANYGYTF.